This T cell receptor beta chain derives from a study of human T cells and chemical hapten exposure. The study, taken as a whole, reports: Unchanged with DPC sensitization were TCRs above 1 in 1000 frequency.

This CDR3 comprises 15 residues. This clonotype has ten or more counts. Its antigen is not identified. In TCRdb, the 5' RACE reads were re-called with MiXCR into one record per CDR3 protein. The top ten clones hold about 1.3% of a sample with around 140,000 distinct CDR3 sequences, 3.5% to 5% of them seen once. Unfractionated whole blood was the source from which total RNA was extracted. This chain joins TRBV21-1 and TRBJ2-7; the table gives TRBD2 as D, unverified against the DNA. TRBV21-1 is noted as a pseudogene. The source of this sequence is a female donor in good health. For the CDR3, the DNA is TGTGCCAGCAGCAAGGGGAACGGTCCGCTCTACGAGCAGTACTTC. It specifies CASSKGNGPLYEQYF.